This T cell receptor beta chain was recovered during a study of human T cells and chemical hapten exposure. TCRdb recomputed calls from the RACE reads with MiXCR, one row per CDR3 protein. The sample contains some 96,000 distinct CDR3 sequences, 7% to 10% of which appear only once. The trim removed 3 bases at V and 4 bases at J, leaving 11 bases unmatched. CDR1 and CDR2 (germline): LNHDA, SQIVND (reference sequence). The CDR3 is 18 residues long. The time point is: patch test 2, 6 weeks after DPC sensitization. Regarding treatment: therapeutic diphenylcyclopropenone sensitization with weekly scalp DPC. Drawing of blood took place ahead of applying each patch test. Researchers extracted total RNA from unfractionated whole blood. General study points: Expanded TCRs formed significantly more large CDR3 similarity clusters than controls.

With regard to this clonotype: The antigen is unknown.

This sample comprised whole blood, obtained in connection with sensitization to the hapten diphenylcyclopropenone (DPC). The receptor's source is a woman between 40 and 55 years old with alopecia areata. Some clones in this sample may be carry-over from other donors' samples. V is TRBV19 and J is TRBJ2-1; 11 nucleotides match TRBD1. The CDR3 sequence is CASSMGQGGIRRYNEQFF. CDR3 nucleotide sequence: TGTGCCAGTAGTATGGGACAGGGGGGTATAAGGAGATACAATGAGCAGTTCTTC.